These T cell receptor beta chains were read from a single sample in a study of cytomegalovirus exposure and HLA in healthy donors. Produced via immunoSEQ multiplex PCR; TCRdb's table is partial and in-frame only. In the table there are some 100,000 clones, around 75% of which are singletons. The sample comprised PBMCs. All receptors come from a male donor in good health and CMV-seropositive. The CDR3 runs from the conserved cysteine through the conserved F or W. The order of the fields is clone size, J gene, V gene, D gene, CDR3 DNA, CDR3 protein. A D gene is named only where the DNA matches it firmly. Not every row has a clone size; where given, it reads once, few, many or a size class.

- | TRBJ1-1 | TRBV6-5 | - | TGTGCCAGCAGTTACTCGAGGCACAGGGCCAACACTGAAGCTTTCTTT | CASSYSRHRANTEAFF
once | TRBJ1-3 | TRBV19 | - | TGTGCCAGTAGTGTTGGGGCTACGGCCGGCTCTGGAAACACCATATATTTT | CASSVGATAGSGNTIYF
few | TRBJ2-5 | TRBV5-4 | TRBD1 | TGTGCCATGACAATAAAACAGGGGTACCAAGAGACCCAGTACTTC | CAMTIKQGYQETQYF
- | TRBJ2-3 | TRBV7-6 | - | TGTGCCAGCAGCTTAGGACAGTCTAGTGGGGTCACAGATACGCAGTATTTT | CASSLGQSSGVTDTQYF
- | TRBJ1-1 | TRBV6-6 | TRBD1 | TGTGCCAGCAGTTACCGCAGACAGGGTTCCGAAGCTTTCTTT | CASSYRRQGSEAFF
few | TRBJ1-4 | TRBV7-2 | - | TGTGCCAGCAGCTTAATGTTGGGGGGAGGTAATGAAAAACTGTTTTTT | CASSLMLGGGNEKLFF
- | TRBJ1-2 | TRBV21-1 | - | TGTGCCAGCAGCAAAGGTGGCGAGGGGCTAACCGGGGGCTATGGCTACACCTTC | CASSKGGEGLTGGYGYTF
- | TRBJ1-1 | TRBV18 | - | TGTGCCAGCTCACGGGCTCTCGAAAACACTGAAGCTTTCTTT | CASSRALENTEAFF
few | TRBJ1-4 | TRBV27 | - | TGTGCCAGCAGTTTTTCCGGGTATGAAAAACTGTTTTTT | CASSFSGYEKLFF
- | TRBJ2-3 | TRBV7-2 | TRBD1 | TGTGCCAGCAGCTTAAGAGCAGGGGGCCCGGATACGCAGTATTTT | CASSLRAGGPDTQYF
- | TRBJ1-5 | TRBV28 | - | TGTGCCAGCAGCAAAGGCTCAGGGGATCAGCCCCAGCATTTT | CASSKGSGDQPQHF
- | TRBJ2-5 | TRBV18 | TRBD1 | TGTGCCAGCTCACCGGGGACAGGGGTAGAGACCCAGTACTTC | CASSPGTGVETQYF
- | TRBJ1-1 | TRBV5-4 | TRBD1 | TGTGCCAGCAGCCGATCGACAGGGGGCAGGTCTGAAGCTTTCTTT | CASSRSTGGRSEAFF
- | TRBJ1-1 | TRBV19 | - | TGTGCCAGTAGGGTCTACCGGGGGAGCACTGAAGCTTTCTTT | CASRVYRGSTEAFF
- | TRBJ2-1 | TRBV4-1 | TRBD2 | TGCGCCAGCGCACCTCAGGGGACTAGCGGTTTGAGCTCCTACAATGAGCAGTTCTTC | CASAPQGTSGLSSYNEQFF
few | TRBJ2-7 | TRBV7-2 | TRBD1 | TGTGCCAGCAGCTTAGTAGGTCGGACAGGGCGGGAGCAGTACTTC | CASSLVGRTGREQYF
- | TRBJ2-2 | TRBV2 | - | TGTGCCAGCATCACGGAGGATTACACCGGGGAGCTGTTTTTT | CASITEDYTGELFF
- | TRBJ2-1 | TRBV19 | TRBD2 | TGTGCCAGTAGTAGACTAGCGGGGTACAATGAGCAGTTCTTC | CASSRLAGYNEQFF
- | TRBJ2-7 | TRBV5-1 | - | TGCGCCAGCAGCCCAAACCCCGGAGAGAGCTCCTACGAGCAGTACTTC | CASSPNPGESSYEQYF
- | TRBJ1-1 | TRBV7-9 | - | TGTGCCAGCAGCTTAAACGGGAACACTGAAGCTTTCTTT | CASSLNGNTEAFF
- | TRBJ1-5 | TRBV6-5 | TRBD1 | TGTGCCAGCAGCCAGGGACAGTTTAGCAATCAGCCCCAGCATTTT | CASSQGQFSNQPQHF
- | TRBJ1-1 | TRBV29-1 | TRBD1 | TGCAGCGCAGACAGGGGCACTGAAGCTTTCTTT | CSADRGTEAFF
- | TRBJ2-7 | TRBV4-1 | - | TGCGCCAGCAGCCAAGATTCGCCCCGCGGGCGGGACTCCTACGAGCAGTACTTC | CASSQDSPRGRDSYEQYF
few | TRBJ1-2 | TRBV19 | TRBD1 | TGTGCCAGTAACCAGGGACAGGGCCTCTATGGCTACACCTTC | CASNQGQGLYGYTF
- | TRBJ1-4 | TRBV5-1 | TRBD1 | TGCGCCAGCAGCTCGCAATTGACAGGGGGCCCGAATGAAAAACTGTTTTTT | CASSSQLTGGPNEKLFF
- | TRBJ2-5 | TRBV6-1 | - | TGTGCCAGCAGTGAAGTATCGGCCGGCGGAGCCCAGTACTTC | CASSEVSAGGAQYF
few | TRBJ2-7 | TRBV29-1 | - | TGCAGCGTGCGCGGTAGCTCCTACGAGCAGTACTTC | CSVRGSSYEQYF
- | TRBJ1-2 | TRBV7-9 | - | TGTGCCAGCAGCGCCTTGCGACAGGATTGTGGCTACACCTTC | CASSALRQDCGYTF
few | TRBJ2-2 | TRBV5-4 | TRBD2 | TGTGCCAGCAGCTTCGGGGGGACGGCCGGGGAGCTGTTTTTT | CASSFGGTAGELFF
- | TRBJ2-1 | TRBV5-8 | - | TGTGCCAGCAGCTTTGCGTCCGGGAGCTACAATGAGCAGTTCTTC | CASSFASGSYNEQFF
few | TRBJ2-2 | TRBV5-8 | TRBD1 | TGTGCCAGCAGCTACGACAGGGGCCCGAACACCGGGGAGCTGTTTTTT | CASSYDRGPNTGELFF
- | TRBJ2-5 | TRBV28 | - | TGTGCCAGCAGTTTGACAGAAGAGACCCAGTACTTC | CASSLTEETQYF
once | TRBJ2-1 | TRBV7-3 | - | TGTGCCAGCAGCTTAACGGGTACGAGGAGTGAGCAGTTCTTC | CASSLTGTRSEQFF
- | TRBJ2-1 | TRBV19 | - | TGTGCCAGTAGTATAGATCGAGTGAACAATGAGCAGTTCTTC | CASSIDRVNNEQFF
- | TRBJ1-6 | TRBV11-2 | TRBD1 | TGTGCCAGCAGCGTTGCCGGGACAGGGAGGAATTCACCCCTCCACTTT | CASSVAGTGRNSPLHF
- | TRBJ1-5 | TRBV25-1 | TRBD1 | TGTGCCAGCTCTCACCTCCGGGACAGGGGGGCCGATCAGCCCCAGCATTTT | CASSHLRDRGADQPQHF
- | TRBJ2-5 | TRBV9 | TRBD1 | TGTGCCAGCAGCCAGCAAGGGACAGGGGGCGTGGAGACCCAGTACTTC | CASSQQGTGGVETQYF
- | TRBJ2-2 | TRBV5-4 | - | TGTGCCAGCAGCTTGGGCGGAAACACCGGGGAGCTGTTTTTT | CASSLGGNTGELFF
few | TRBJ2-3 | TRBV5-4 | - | TGTGCCAGCAGCTTGGCCATAGCGGCCAGCACAGATACGCAGTATTTT | CASSLAIAASTDTQYF
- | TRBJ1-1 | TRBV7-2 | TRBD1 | TGTGCCAGCAGCCGCGGGGGGACAGGGGTCTCCACTGAAGCTTTCTTT | CASSRGGTGVSTEAFF
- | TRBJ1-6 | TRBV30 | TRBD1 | TGTGCCTGGAGTGTGGGACAGTCTAATTCACCCCTCCACTTT | CAWSVGQSNSPLHF
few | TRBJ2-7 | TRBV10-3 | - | TGTGCCATCAGTGCCGGAGGAGCCTACGAGCAGTACTTC | CAISAGGAYEQYF
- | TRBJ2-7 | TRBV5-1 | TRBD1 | TGCGCCAGCAGCCCTAGACAGGGAGCCTACGAGCAGTACTTC | CASSPRQGAYEQYF
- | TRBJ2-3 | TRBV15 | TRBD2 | TGTGCCACCAGCAGACCGTGGACTAGCGGGGGCACAGATACGCAGTATTTT | CATSRPWTSGGTDTQYF
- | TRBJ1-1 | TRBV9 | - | TGTGCCAGCAGCGTAGAAGGGGTAACGATCACTGAAGCTTTCTTT | CASSVEGVTITEAFF
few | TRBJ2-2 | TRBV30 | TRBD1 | TGTGCCTGGGACGGGGACAGTGGCGGGGAGCTGTTTTTT | CAWDGDSGGELFF
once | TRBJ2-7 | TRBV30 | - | TGTGCCTGGAGGGCCGGGTCCTCCTACGAGCAGTACTTC | CAWRAGSSYEQYF
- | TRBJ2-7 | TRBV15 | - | TGTGCCACCAGCAGAGACAGGGCCACAGTGGATTACGAGCAGTACTTC | CATSRDRATVDYEQYF
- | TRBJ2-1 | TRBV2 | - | TGTGCCAGCAGTGAGGGAGAGTCCAACAATGAGCAGTTCTTC | CASSEGESNNEQFF
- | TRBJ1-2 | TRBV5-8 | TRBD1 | TGTGCCAGCAGCTTGGCCAATAGGGACAGGGGCTATGGCTACACCTTC | CASSLANRDRGYGYTF
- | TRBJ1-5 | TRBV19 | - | TGTGCCAGTAATTTGACTCCTGGGCCCCAGCATTTT | CASNLTPGPQHF
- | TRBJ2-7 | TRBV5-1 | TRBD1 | TGCGCCAGCAGCCCAAGAGACAGGGTCTACGAGCAGTACTTC | CASSPRDRVYEQYF
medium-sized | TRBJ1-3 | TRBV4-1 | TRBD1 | TGCGCCAGCAGCGCCCGACAGGGAAACTCTGGAAACACCATATATTTT | CASSARQGNSGNTIYF